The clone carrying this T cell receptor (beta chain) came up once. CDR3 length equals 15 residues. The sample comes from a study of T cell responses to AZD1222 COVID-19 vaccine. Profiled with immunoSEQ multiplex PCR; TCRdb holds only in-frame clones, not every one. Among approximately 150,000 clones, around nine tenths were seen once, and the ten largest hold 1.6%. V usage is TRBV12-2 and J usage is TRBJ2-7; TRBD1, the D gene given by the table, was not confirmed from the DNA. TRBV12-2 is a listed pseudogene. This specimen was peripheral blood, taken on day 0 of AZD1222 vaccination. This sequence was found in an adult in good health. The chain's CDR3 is CASRFTGGRTYEQYF. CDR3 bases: TGTGCAAGTCGCTTTACAGGGGGCAGGACGTACGAGCAGTACTTC.